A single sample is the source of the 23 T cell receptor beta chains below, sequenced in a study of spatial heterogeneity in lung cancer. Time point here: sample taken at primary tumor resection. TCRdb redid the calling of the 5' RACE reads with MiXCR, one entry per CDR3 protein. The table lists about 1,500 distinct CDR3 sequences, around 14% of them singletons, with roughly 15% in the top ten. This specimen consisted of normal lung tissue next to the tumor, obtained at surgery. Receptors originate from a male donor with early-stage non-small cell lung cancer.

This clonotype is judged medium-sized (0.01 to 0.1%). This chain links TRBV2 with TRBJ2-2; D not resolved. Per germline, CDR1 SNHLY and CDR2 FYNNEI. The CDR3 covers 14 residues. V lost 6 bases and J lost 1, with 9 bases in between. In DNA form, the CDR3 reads TGTGCCAGCAGAGCCAACAGGAACACCGGGGAGCTGTTTTTT. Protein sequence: CASRANRNTGELFF.

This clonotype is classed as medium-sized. The CDR3 DNA reads as TGTGCCAGCAGCTCGACTAGTAATACGCAGTATTTT. It encodes CASSSTSNTQYF. J is TRBJ2-3 and V is TRBV7-8, with a tentative D call TRBD2 (6 bases). The CDR3 is 12 amino acids. V shed 4 bases and J shed 7 bases, with 9 bases lying between them. The V gene's germline CDR1 is SGHVS and CDR2 FQNEAQ. Variable domain in full (rest from reference TRBV7-8 and TRBJ2-3): GAGVSQSPRYKVAKRGQDVALRCDPISGHVSLFWYQQALGQGPEFLTYFQNEAQLDKSGLPSDRFFAERPEGSVSTLKIQRTQQEDSAVYLCASSSTSNTQYFGPGTRLTVL.

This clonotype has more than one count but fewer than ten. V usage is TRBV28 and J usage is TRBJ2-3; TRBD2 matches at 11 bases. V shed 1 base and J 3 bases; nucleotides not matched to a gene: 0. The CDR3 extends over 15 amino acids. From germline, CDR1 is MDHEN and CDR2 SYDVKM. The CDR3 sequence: CASSLLAGGTDTQYF. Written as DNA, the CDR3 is TGTGCCAGCAGTTTATTAGCGGGAGGGACAGATACGCAGTATTTT.

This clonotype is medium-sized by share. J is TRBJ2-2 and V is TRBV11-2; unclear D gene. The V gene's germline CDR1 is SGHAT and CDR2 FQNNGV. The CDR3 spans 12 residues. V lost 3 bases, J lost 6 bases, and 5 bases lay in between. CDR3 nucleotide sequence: TGTGCCAGCAGCTTTCGACCCGGGGAGCTGTTTTTT. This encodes CASSFRPGELFF.

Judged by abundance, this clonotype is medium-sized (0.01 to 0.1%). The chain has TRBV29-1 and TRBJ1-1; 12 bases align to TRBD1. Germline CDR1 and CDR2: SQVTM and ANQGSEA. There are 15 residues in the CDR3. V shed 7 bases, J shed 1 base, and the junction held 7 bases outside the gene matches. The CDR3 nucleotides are TGCAGCGCCGAGGGGACAGGGGGCGGGAACACTGAAGCTTTCTTT. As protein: CSAEGTGGGNTEAFF.

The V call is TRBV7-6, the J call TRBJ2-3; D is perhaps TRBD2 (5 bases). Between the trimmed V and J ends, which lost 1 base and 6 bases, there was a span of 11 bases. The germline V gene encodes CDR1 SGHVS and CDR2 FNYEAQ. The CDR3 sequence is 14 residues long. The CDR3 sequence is CASSLDPGLDTQYF. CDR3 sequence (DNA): TGTGCCAGCAGCTTAGACCCAGGACTCGATACGCAGTATTTT.

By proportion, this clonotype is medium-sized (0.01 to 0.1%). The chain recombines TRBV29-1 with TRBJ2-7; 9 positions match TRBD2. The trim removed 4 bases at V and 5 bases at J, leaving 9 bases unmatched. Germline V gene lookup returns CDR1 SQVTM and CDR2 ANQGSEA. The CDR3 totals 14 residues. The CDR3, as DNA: TGCAGCGTTGTAAGAGCGGGAGGTAGAGACGAGCAGTACTTC. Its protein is CSVVRAGGRDEQYF.

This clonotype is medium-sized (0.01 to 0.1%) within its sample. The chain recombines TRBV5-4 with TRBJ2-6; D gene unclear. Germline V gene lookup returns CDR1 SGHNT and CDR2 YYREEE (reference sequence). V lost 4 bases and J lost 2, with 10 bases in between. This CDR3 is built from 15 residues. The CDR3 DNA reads TGTGCCAGCAGCGTCTCGAGAACTGGGGCCAACGTCCTGACTTTC. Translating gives CASSVSRTGANVLTF.

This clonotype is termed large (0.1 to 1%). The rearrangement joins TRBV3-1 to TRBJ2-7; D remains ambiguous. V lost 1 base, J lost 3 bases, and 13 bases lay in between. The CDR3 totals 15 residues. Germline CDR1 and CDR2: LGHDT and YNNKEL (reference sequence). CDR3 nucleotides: TGTGCCAGCAGCCAAGGGGCGCCCAGTAACTACGAGCAGTACTTC. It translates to CASSQGAPSNYEQYF.

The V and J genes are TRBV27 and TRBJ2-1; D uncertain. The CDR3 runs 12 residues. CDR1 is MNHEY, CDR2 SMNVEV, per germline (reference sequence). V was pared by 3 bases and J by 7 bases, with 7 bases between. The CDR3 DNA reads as TGTGCCAGCAGTTTCGTTGGGAATGAGCAGTTCTTC. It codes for CASSFVGNEQFF.

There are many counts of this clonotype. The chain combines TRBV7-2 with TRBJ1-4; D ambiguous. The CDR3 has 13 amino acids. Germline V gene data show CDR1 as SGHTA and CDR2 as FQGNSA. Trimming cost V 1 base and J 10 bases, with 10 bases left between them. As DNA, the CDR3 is TGTGCCAGCAGCTTAGTCCGGTCTGGAAAACTGTTTTTT. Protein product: CASSLVRSGKLFF.

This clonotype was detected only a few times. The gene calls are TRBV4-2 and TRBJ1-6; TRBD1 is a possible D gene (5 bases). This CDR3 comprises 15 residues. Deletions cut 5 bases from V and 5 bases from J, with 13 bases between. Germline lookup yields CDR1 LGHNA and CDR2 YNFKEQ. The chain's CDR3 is CASSNRDGNNSPLHF. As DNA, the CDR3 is TGTGCCAGCAGCAACCGGGACGGTAATAATTCACCCCTCCACTTT.

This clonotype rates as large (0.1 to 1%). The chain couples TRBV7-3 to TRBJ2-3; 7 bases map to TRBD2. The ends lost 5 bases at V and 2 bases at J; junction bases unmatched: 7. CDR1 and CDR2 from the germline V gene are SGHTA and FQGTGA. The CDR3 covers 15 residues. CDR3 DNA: TGTGCCAGCAGCCCGGGGACTACCAACACAGATACGCAGTATTTT. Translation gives CASSPGTTNTDTQYF.

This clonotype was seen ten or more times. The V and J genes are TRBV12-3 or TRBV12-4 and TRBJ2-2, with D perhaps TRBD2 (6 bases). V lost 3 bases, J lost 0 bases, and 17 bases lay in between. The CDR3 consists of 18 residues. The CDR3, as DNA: TGTGCCAGCAGTTTTGGAATTGGGGGAGGCCCGAACACCGGGGAGCTGTTTTTT. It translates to CASSFGIGGGPNTGELFF.

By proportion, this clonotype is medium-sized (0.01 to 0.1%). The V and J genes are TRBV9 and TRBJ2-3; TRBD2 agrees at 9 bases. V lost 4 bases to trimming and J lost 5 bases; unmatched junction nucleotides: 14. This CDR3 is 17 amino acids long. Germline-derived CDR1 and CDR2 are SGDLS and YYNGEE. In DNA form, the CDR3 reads TGTGCCAGCAGCACCCACCCTAGCGGGGCTATTGTAGATACGCAGTATTTT. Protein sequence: CASSTHPSGAIVDTQYF.

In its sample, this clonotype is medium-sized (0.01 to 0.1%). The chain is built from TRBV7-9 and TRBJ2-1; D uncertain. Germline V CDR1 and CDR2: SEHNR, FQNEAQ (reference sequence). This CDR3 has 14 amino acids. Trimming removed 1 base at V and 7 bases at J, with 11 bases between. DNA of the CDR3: TGTGCCAGCAGCTTAGACTCGACTTATAATGAGCAGTTCTTC. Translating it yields CASSLDSTYNEQFF.

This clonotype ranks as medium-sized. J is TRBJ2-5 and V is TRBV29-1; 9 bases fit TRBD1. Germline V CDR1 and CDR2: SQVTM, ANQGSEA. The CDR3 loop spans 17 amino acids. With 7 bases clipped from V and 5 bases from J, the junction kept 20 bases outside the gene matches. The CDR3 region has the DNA TGCAGCGCTGAGGGAGGTCCCGGGACAGGGTTTTCGGAGACCCAGTACTTC. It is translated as CSAEGGPGTGFSETQYF.

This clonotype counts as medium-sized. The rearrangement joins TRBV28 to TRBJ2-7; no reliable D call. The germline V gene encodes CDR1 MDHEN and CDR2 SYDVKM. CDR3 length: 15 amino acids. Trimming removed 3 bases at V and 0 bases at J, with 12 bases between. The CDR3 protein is CASSFGSESSYEQYF. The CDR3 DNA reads TGTGCCAGCAGTTTTGGCAGCGAGAGCTCCTACGAGCAGTACTTC.

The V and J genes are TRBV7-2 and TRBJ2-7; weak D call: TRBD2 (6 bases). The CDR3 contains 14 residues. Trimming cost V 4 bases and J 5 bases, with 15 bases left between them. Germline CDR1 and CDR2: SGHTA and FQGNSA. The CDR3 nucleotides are TGTGCCAGCAGCTACCGCCTCGGGAGCCACGAGCAGTACGTC. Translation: CASSYRLGSHEQYV.

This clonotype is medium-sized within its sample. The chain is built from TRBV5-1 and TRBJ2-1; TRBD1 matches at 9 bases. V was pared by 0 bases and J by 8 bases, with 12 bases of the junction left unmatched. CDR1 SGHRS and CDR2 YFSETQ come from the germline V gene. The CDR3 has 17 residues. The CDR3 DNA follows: TGCGCCAGCAGCTTGGAGTTGTTGGGGACAGGGTCTGATGAGCAGTTCTTC. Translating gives CASSLELLGTGSDEQFF.

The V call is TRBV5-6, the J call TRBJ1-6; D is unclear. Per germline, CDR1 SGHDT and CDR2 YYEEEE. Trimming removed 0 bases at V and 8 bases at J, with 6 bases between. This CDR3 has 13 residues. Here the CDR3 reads CASSLATDSPLHF. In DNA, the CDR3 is TGTGCCAGCAGCTTGGCCACGGATTCACCCCTCCACTTT.

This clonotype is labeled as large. The CDR3 DNA sequence: TGTGCCAGCACCTCCGCAGGGAGCGAGACCCAGTACTTC. Residues: CASTSAGSETQYF. The chain joins TRBV7-6 to TRBJ2-5; D is perhaps TRBD1 or TRBD2 (5 bases each). Per the germline V gene, CDR1 is SGHVS and CDR2 is FNYEAQ. The CDR3 spans 13 residues. Trimming removed 7 bases from V and 5 bases from J, with 14 bases in between.

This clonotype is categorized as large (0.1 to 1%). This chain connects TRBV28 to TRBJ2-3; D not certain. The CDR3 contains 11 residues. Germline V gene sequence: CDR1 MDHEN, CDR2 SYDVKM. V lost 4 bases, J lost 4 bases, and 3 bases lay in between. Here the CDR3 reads CASSYSDTQYF. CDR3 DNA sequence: TGTGCCAGCAGTTACTCAGATACGCAGTATTTT.